This T cell receptor (beta chain) is drawn from a study of metastatic and nonmetastatic thyroid tumors. TCRdb re-called the PCR reads through MiXCR. The table lists roughly 21,000 clones, roughly 30% of them singletons. This clone was detected ten times or more. Every patient underwent thyroid surgery untreated. Material for sequencing was tumor tissue. The receptor's source is a male donor with papillary thyroid cancer or a benign thyroid nodule (not recorded which). Some clones in this sample may be carry-over from other donors' samples.

The chain's CDR3 is CASSFLTGITGELFF. In DNA, the CDR3 is TGTGCCAGCAGCTTCCTGACAGGGATCACCGGGGAGCTGTTTTTT. The chain uses TRBV7-9 and TRBJ2-2; 7 bases match TRBD1. The CDR3 totals 15 residues. With 3 bases clipped from V and 4 bases from J, the junction kept 5 bases outside the gene matches. Germline V gene lookup returns CDR1 SEHNR and CDR2 FQNEAQ (reference sequence).